This TCR beta chain comes out of a study of cytomegalovirus exposure and HLA in healthy donors. V lost 4 bases and J lost 3, with 18 bases in between. Germline assignment: CDR1 SGHKS and CDR2 YYEKEE (reference sequence). The CDR3 spans 16 residues. The PCR was carried out with 60 Vbeta primers and 13 Jbeta primers. The table came from immunoSEQ multiplex PCR; TCRdb's copy has only in-frame clones and leaves some out. The sample data list tens of thousands of clones. Sequenced sample: PBMCs. The chain uses TRBV5-5 and TRBJ2-3, with D maybe TRBD1 (5 bases). The sequence derives from a woman aged 30 to 39 in good health and CMV-seropositive. This CDR3 is CASSLGAGFLTDTQYF. In DNA form, the CDR3 reads TGTGCCAGCAGCCTCGGAGCAGGGTTTTTGACAGATACGCAGTATTTT.